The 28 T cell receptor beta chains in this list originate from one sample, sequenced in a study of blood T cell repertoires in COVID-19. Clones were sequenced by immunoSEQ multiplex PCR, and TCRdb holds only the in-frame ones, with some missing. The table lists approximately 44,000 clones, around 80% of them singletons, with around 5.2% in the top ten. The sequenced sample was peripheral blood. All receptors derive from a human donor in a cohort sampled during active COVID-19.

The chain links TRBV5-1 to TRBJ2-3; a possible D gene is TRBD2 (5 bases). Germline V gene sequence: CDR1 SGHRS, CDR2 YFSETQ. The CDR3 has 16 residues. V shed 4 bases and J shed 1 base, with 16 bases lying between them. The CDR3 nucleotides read TGCGCCAGCAGCCAATTACCCTTCGGGGGCACAGATACGCAGTATTTT. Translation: CASSQLPFGGTDTQYF.

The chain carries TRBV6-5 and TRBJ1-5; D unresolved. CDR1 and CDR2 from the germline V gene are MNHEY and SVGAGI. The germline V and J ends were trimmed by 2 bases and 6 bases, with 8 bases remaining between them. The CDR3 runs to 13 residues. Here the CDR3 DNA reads TGTGCCAGCAGTTACGTTTCGGGTCAGCCCCAGCATTTT. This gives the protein CASSYVSGQPQHF.

CDR3 sequence (DNA): TGTGCCAGCAGCACTGGGCGGCGGACTAGCGGGGGGAATGAGCAGTTCTTC. It specifies CASSTGRRTSGGNEQFF. The V call is TRBV5-4, the J call TRBJ2-1; 14 positions match TRBD2. CDR1 is SGHNT and CDR2 is YYREEE in the germline V gene (reference sequence). V lost 4 bases, J lost 7 bases, and 10 bases stayed unmatched. The CDR3 spans 17 residues.

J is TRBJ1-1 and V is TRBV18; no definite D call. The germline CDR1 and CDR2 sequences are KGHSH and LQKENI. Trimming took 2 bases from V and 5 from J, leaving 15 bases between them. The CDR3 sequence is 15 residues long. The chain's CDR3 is CASSPTGGQGTEAFF. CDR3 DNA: TGTGCCAGCTCACCAACGGGAGGTCAAGGAACTGAAGCTTTCTTT.

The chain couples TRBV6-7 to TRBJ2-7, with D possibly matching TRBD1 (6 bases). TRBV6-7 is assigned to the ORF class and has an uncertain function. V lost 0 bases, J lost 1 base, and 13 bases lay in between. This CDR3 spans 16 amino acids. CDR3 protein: CASSYSSAGVSYEQYF. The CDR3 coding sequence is TGTGCCAGCAGTTACTCGTCGGCAGGGGTATCCTACGAGCAGTACTTC.

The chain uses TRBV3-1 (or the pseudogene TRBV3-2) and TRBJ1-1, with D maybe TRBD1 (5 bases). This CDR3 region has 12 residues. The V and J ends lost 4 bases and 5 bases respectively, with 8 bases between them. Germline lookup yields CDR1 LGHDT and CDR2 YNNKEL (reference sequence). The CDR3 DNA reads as TGTGCCAGCAGCCCAGGGTTTACTGAAGCTTTCTTT. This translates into CASSPGFTEAFF.

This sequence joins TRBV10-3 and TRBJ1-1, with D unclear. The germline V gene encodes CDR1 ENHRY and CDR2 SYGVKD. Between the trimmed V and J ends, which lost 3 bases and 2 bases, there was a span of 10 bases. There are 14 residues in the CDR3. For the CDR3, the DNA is TGTGCCATCAGTGACCTCGGACTCAACACTGAAGCTTTCTTT. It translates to CAISDLGLNTEAFF.

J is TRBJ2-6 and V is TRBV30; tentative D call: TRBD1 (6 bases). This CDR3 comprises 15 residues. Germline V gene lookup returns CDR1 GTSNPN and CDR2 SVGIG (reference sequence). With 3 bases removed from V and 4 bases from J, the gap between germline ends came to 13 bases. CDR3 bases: TGTGCCTGGAGGCAACAGGGAACCGGGGCCAACGTCCTGACTTTC. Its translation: CAWRQQGTGANVLTF.

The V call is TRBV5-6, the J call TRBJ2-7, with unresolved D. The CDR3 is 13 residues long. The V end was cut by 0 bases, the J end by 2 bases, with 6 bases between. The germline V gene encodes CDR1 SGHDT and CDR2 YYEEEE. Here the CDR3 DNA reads TGTGCCAGCAGCTTGGGAAGCGCCTACGAGCAGTACTTC. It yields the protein CASSLGSAYEQYF.

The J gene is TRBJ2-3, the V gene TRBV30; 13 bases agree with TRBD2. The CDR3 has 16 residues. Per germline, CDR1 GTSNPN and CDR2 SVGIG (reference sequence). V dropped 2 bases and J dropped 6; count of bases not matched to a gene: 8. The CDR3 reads CAWSMGLAGRDDTQYF. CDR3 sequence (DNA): TGTGCCTGGAGTATGGGACTAGCGGGGCGGGACGATACGCAGTATTTT.

In DNA form, the CDR3 reads TGCGCCAGCAGACTCCTAGCGGGGGGAAATGAGCAGTTCTTC. Protein: CASRLLAGGNEQFF. The chain employs TRBV10-2 and TRBJ2-1, with TRBD2 matching over 11 bases. CDR1 WSHSY and CDR2 SAAADI come from the germline V gene. The CDR3 loop spans 14 amino acids. The ends lost 6 bases at V and 7 bases at J; junction bases unmatched: 5.

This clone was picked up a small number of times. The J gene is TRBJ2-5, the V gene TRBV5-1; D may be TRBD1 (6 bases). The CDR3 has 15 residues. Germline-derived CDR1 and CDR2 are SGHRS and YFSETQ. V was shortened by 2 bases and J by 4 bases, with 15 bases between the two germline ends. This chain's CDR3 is CASSLWGQGAETQYF. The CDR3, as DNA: TGCGCCAGCAGCTTATGGGGGCAGGGTGCAGAGACCCAGTACTTC.

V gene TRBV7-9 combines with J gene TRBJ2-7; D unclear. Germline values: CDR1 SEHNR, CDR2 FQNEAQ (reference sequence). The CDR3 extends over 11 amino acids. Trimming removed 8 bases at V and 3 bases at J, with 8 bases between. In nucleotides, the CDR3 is TGTGCCAGCGAGAGTGACTACGAGCAGTACTTC. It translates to CASESDYEQYF.

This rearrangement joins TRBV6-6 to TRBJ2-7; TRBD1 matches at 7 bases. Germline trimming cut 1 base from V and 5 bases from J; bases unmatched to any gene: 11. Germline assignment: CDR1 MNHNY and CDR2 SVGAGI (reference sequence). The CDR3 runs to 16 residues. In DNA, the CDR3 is TGTGCCAGCAGTTACTTAGCAGGGGGTTTGAGGAACGAGCAGTACTTC. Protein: CASSYLAGGLRNEQYF.

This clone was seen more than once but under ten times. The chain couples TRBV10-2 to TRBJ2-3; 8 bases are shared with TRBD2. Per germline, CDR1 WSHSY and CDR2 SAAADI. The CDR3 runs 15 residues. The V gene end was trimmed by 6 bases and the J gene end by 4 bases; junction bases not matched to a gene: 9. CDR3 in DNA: TGCGCCAGCAGAGAGGGGCCTAGCGGGCCAGATACGCAGTATTTT. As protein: CASREGPSGPDTQYF.

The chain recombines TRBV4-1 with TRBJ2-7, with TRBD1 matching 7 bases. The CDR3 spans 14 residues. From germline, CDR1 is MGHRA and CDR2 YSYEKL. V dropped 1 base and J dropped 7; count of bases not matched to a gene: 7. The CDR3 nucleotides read TGCGCCAGCAGCCAAGTCCTGACAGGGTGGGAGCAGTACTTC. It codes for CASSQVLTGWEQYF.

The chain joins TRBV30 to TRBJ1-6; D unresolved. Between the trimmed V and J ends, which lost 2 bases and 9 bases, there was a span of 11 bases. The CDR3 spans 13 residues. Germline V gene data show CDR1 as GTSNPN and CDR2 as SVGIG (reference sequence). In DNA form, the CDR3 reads TGTGCCTGGAGTACCCTTCGGGGTTCACCCCTCCACTTT. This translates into CAWSTLRGSPLHF.

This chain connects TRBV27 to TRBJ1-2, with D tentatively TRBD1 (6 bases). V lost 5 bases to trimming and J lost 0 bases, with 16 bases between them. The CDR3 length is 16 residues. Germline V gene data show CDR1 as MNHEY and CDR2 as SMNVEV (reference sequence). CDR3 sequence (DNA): TGTGCCAGCAGTAGCAAACGGGACACCGCTAACTATGGCTACACCTTC. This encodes CASSSKRDTANYGYTF.

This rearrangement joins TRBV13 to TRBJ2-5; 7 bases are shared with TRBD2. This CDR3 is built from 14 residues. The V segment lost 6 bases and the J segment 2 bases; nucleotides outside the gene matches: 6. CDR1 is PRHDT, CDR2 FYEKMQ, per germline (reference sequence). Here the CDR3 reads CASSRGGGQETQYF. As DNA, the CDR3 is TGTGCCAGCAGTCGGGGCGGGGGACAAGAGACCCAGTACTTC. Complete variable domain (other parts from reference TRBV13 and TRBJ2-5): AAGVIQSPRHLIKEKRETATLKCYPIPRHDTVYWYQQGPGQDPQFLISFYEKMQSDKGSIPDRFSAQQFSDYHSELNMSSLELGDSALYFCASSRGGGQETQYFGPGTRLLVL.

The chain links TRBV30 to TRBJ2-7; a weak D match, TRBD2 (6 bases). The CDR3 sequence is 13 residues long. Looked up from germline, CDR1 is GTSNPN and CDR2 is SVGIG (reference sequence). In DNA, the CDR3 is TGTGCTCACGACTACGGGAGCTCCTACGAGCAGTACTTC. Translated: CAHDYGSSYEQYF.

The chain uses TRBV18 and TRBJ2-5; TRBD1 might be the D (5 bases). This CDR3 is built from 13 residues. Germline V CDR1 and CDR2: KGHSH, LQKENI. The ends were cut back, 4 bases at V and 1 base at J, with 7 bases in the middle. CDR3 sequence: CASSLTVQETQYF. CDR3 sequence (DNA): TGTGCCAGCTCACTGACAGTCCAAGAGACCCAGTACTTC.

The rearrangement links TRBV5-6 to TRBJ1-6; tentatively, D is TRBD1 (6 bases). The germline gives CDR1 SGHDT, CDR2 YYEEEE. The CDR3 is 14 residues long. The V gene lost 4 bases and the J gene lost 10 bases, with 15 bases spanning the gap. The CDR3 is CASSPRGMNSPLHF. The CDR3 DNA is TGTGCCAGCAGCCCCAGGGGTATGAACTCACCCCTCCACTTT.

The CDR3 sequence is CATGTTGRSVEAFF. Here the CDR3 DNA reads TGTGCCACCGGAACAACAGGGCGGTCCGTTGAAGCTTTCTTT. The chain combines TRBV28 with TRBJ1-1; D possibly corresponds to TRBD1 (6 bases). Germline V gene sequence: CDR1 MDHEN, CDR2 SYDVKM. CDR3 length equals 14 residues. V lost 10 bases and J lost 7, with 22 bases in between.

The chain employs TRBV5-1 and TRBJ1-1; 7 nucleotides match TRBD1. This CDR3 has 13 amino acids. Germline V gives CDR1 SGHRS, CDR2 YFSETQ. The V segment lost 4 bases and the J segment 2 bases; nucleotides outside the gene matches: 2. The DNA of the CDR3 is TGCGCCAGCAGCCGGACAGGCAACACTGAAGCTTTCTTT. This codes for CASSRTGNTEAFF.

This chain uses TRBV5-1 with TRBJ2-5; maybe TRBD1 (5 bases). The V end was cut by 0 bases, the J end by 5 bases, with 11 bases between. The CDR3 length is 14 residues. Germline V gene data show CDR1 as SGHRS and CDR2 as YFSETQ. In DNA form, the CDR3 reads TGCGCCAGCAGCTTGGCCCCAGGGAAGGAGACCCAGTACTTC. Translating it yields CASSLAPGKETQYF.

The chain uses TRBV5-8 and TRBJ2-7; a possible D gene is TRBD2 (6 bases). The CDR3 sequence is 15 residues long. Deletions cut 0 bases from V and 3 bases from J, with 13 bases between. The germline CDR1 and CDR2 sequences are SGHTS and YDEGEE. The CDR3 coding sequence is TGTGCCAGCAGCTTGGTAGGAACAGCGGGCTACGAGCAGTACTTC. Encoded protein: CASSLVGTAGYEQYF. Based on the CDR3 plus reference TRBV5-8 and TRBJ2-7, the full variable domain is EAGVTQSPTHLIKTRGQQATLRCSPISGHTSVYWYQQALGLGLQFLLWYDEGEERNRGNFPPRFSGRQFPNYSSELNVNALELEDSALYLCASSLVGTAGYEQYFGPGTRLTVT.

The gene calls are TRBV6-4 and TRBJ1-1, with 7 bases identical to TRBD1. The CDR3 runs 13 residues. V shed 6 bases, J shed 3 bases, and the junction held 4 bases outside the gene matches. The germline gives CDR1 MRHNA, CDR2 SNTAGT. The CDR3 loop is CASRTGFDTEAFF. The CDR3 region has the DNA TGTGCCAGCAGGACAGGGTTCGACACTGAAGCTTTCTTT.

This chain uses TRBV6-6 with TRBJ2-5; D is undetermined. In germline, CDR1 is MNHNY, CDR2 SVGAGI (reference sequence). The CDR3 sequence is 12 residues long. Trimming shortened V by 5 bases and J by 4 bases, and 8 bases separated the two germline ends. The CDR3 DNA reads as TGTGCCAGCAGTCACCTAGGAGAGACCCAGTACTTC. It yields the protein CASSHLGETQYF.